The TCR beta chain described here comes from a study of T cell responses to AZD1222 COVID-19 vaccine. Study-wide findings and caveats: Reportedly, close to half of spike-specific TCRs are directed against unmutated variant regions.

Germline loops: CDR1 SNHLY, CDR2 FYNNEI. The V and J ends lost 6 bases and 5 bases respectively, with 11 bases between them. This CDR3 comprises 12 residues. Comment on this clone: The antigen remains undetermined.

Assay: immunoSEQ multiplex PCR; the TCRdb copy retains only in-frame clones and omits some. The data hold fewer than 120,000 clones, with about nine tenths observed a single time. Sequencing was performed on peripheral blood, taken on day 0 of AZD1222 vaccination. The chain employs TRBV2 and TRBJ2-7; a weak D match, TRBD2 (6 bases). The TCR originated in an adult in good health. CDR3 sequence: CASSVDYHEQYF. The CDR3, as DNA: TGTGCCAGCAGCGTGGACTACCACGAGCAGTACTTC. The full variable domain, its missing parts supplied by reference TRBV2 and TRBJ2-7, is EPEVTQTPSHQVTQMGQEVILRCVPISNHLYFYWYRQILGQKVEFLVSFYNNEISEKSEIFDDQFSVERPDGSNFTLKIRSTKLEDSAMYFCASSVDYHEQYFGPGTRLTVT.